This T cell receptor beta chain derives from a study of PD-L1 blockade in urothelial cancer. Turning to the study itself: After treatment start, blood was analyzed at 3 weeks (second dose) and at 6 weeks.

The CDR3 spans 13 residues. CDR1 is SGHRS and CDR2 is YFSETQ in the germline V gene. The trim removed 2 bases at V and 4 bases at J, leaving 3 bases unmatched. Method: immunoSEQ multiplex PCR; TCRdb's copy keeps in-frame clones and lacks some. The table lists roughly 130,000 clones, around 84% of them singletons. This sample's time point: pretreatment peripheral blood. The clonotype comes from a man aged 45 to 65 with urothelial cancer. The specimen comprised PBMCs, sampled around atezolizumab (anti-PD-L1) treatment. This chain links TRBV5-1 with TRBJ2-7, with 7 bases that match TRBD1. CDR3 amino acids: CASSFPGQYEQYF. In DNA form, the CDR3 reads TGCGCCAGCAGCTTCCCGGGACAGTACGAGCAGTACTTC.